These 32 T cell receptor beta chains were sequenced from one sample in a study of T-cell memory formation after mild COVID-19. TCRdb re-called the 5' RACE reads with MiXCR, one entry per CDR3 protein. There are about 310,000 distinct CDR3 sequences in the sample; more than 15% occur only once, and roughly a fifth lies in the top ten. Sequencing used PBMCs or a T cell subset sorted from them (not recorded which). The receptors were sampled from a man aged 18-30 years who had mild COVID-19 (a few samples of this study predate the infection). Cell type and time point are not known.

This clonotype showed up just a few times. This chain connects TRBV10-3 to TRBJ2-5; no clear D. CDR1 is ENHRY and CDR2 is SYGVKD in the germline V gene. The CDR3 is 14 amino acids. V was cut by 3 bases and J by 4 bases, with 12 bases left in between. CDR3 sequence reads: CAISDLDLTETQYF. For the CDR3, the DNA is TGTGCCATCAGTGATCTAGACTTAACAGAGACCCAGTACTTC.

V and J are TRBV3-1 and TRBJ1-5; a possible D gene is TRBD1 (5 bases). V lost 1 base, J lost 6 bases, and 16 bases lay in between. The V gene's germline CDR1 is LGHDT and CDR2 YNNKEL (reference sequence). The CDR3 sequence is 16 residues long. For the CDR3, the DNA is TGTGCCAGCAGCCAAGGGGCAGGGATTCTTAGTCAGCCCCAGCATTTT. This encodes CASSQGAGILSQPQHF.

This clonotype was recorded a few times. The chain uses TRBV7-9 and TRBJ1-2; no firm D call. V was clipped by 5 bases and J by 8 bases, with 21 bases between them. Germline CDR1 SEHNR, CDR2 FQNEAQ (reference sequence). This CDR3 is 15 amino acids long. The CDR3 is CASSRRTTEGGGYTF. CDR3 sequence (DNA): TGTGCCAGCAGCCGTAGGACGACTGAGGGAGGAGGCTACACCTTC.

This clonotype occurred many times. V is TRBV5-5 and J is TRBJ2-1, with D maybe TRBD2 (5 bases). Per the germline V gene, CDR1 is SGHKS and CDR2 is YYEKEE (reference sequence). This CDR3 contains 12 residues. Between the trimmed V and J ends, which lost 0 bases and 9 bases, there was a span of 7 bases. The CDR3 loop is CASSLAGIEQFF. The CDR3 DNA sequence: TGTGCCAGCAGCTTGGCCGGGATTGAGCAGTTCTTC. Full variable domain (outside the CDR3, taken from reference TRBV5-5 and TRBJ2-1): DAGVTQSPTHLIKTRGQQVTLRCSPISGHKSVSWYQQVLGQGPQFIFQYYEKEERGRGNFPDRFSARQFPNYSSELNVNALLLGDSALYLCASSLAGIEQFFGPGTRLTVL.

This chain uses TRBV12-3 or TRBV12-4 with TRBJ1-5; possible D gene TRBD1, 5 bases. The CDR3 has 15 residues. The ends were cut back, 1 base at V and 1 base at J, with 8 bases in the middle. The CDR3 sequence is CASSLGEGSNQPQHF. In nucleotides, the CDR3 is TGTGCCAGCAGTTTAGGCGAGGGGAGCAATCAGCCCCAGCATTTT.

This sequence joins TRBV7-9 and TRBJ2-5, with D uncertain. The V and J ends lost 8 bases and 4 bases respectively, with 23 bases between them. CDR1 is SEHNR and CDR2 is FQNEAQ in the germline V gene (reference sequence). This CDR3 comprises 16 residues. This chain's CDR3 is CASPSPGSSLGETQYF. The CDR3 coding sequence is TGTGCCAGCCCCTCGCCGGGCTCTTCGTTGGGAGAGACCCAGTACTTC. Together with reference TRBV7-9 and TRBJ2-5, the CDR3 gives the full variable domain: DTGVSQNPRHKITKRGQNVTFRCDPISEHNRLYWYRQTLGQGPEFLTYFQNEAQLEKSRLLSDRFSAERPKGSFSTLEIQRTEQGDSAMYLCASPSPGSSLGETQYFGPGTRLLVL.

This chain joins TRBV18 and TRBJ2-7, with D tentatively TRBD1 (6 bases). This CDR3 is 14 amino acids long. Germline values: CDR1 KGHSH, CDR2 LQKENI. V gave up 5 bases and J gave up 2 bases, with 13 bases separating them. In DNA form, the CDR3 reads TGTGCCAGCTCAGAAAAACAGGGCCCCTACGAGCAGTACGTC. Translating gives CASSEKQGPYEQYV.

The rearrangement joins TRBV6-6 to TRBJ2-1, with 9 bases aligning to TRBD1. This CDR3 is 13 amino acids long. With 4 bases clipped from V and 8 bases from J, the junction kept 3 bases outside the gene matches. Per the germline V gene, CDR1 is MNHNY and CDR2 is SVGAGI (reference sequence). CDR3 sequence (DNA): TGTGCCAGCAGTTGGGACAGGGACGATGAGCAGTTCTTC. This codes for CASSWDRDDEQFF.

This clonotype was observed a few times. The chain joins TRBV25-1 to TRBJ2-2; tentative D call: TRBD2 (6 bases). The V gene lost 5 bases and the J gene lost 4 bases, with 11 bases spanning the gap. Looked up from germline, CDR1 is MGHDK and CDR2 is SYGVNS. There are 14 residues in the CDR3. The CDR3, as DNA: TGTGCCAGCAGTCCACGGGAGTTCACCGGGGAGCTGTTTTTT. This gives the protein CASSPREFTGELFF.

This clonotype appeared many times. This chain uses TRBV12-3 or TRBV12-4 with TRBJ2-3; TRBD2 might be the D (7 bases). The CDR3 has 15 amino acids. V dropped 6 bases and J dropped 0 bases, with 13 bases sitting between them. The CDR3 DNA sequence: TGTGCCAGCAGCCAAGGGGGGGCGAGCACAGATACGCAGTATTTT. The encoded protein is CASSQGGASTDTQYF.

The genes are TRBV5-1 and TRBJ2-1; D gene uncertain. CDR3 length: 15 amino acids. V lost 0 bases and J 2 bases, leaving 9 bases between the germline ends. Germline V gene lookup returns CDR1 SGHRS and CDR2 YFSETQ. In DNA form, the CDR3 reads TGCGCCAGCAGCTTGGAACTTACTACCTACAATGAGCAGTTCTTC. Translating gives CASSLELTTYNEQFF.

There are a few counts of this clonotype. The genes are TRBV6-5 and TRBJ2-5; 9 bases align to TRBD2. The CDR3 consists of 15 residues. Germline V gene sequence: CDR1 MNHEY, CDR2 SVGAGI. After removal of 8 bases from V and 0 bases from J, the junction contained 7 bases not matched to a gene. This CDR3 reads CASRESGGYQETQYF. The CDR3 DNA follows: TGTGCCAGCCGGGAGAGCGGGGGGTACCAAGAGACCCAGTACTTC.

A note on this clonotype: One end of the junction does not line up with germline, which may come from a read error. The J gene is TRBJ2-3, the V gene TRBV29-1, with TRBD1 as a possible D gene (5 bases). Germline-derived CDR1 and CDR2 are SQVTM and ANQGSEA. The CDR3 sequence is 13 residues long. The CDR3 nucleotides read TGCAGCGTTGTTCTGGGATACACAGGTACGCAGTATTTT. Protein product: CSVVLGYTGTQYF.

The chain joins TRBV20-1 to TRBJ2-1, with TRBD2 matching 10 bases. The CDR3 has 15 amino acids. Germline V gene lookup returns CDR1 DFQATT and CDR2 SNEGSKA (reference sequence). The V gene end was trimmed by 2 bases and the J gene end by 9 bases; junction bases not matched to a gene: 10. The CDR3 region is CSARLPSGGVFEQFF. Here the CDR3 DNA reads TGCAGTGCTAGACTCCCTAGCGGGGGAGTATTTGAGCAGTTCTTC.

The sample holds many counts of this clonotype. The J gene is TRBJ2-2, the V gene TRBV9, with 7 bases fitting TRBD1. Germline assignment: CDR1 SGDLS and CDR2 YYNGEE. The CDR3 extends over 16 amino acids. Trimming at V came to 4 bases and at J to 1 base, leaving 7 bases not matched to a gene. The CDR3 sequence is CASSFSTGKNTGELFF. The CDR3 region has the DNA TGTGCCAGCAGCTTTTCGACAGGGAAGAACACCGGGGAGCTGTTTTTT. Full variable domain (outside the CDR3, taken from reference TRBV9 and TRBJ2-2): DSGVTQTPKHLITATGQRVTLRCSPRSGDLSVYWYQQSLDQGLQFLIQYYNGEERAKGNILERFSAQQFPDLHSELNLSSLELGDSALYFCASSFSTGKNTGELFFGEGSRLTVL.

V usage is TRBV4-1 and J usage is TRBJ2-2; tentative D call: TRBD1 (5 bases). V lost 0 bases, J lost 6 bases, and 20 bases lay in between. The CDR3 loop spans 18 amino acids. Germline V gives CDR1 MGHRA, CDR2 YSYEKL. DNA for the CDR3: TGCGCCAGCAGCCAAGATCGCAGGGTAGTTGATCCGCCCGGGGAGCTGTTTTTT. Its protein is CASSQDRRVVDPPGELFF.

This clonotype has a handful of counts. This chain uses TRBV5-1 with TRBJ2-7; 8 bases fit TRBD1. Germline trimming cut 0 bases from V and 3 bases from J; bases unmatched to any gene: 14. The CDR3 spans 18 residues. Looked up from germline, CDR1 is SGHRS and CDR2 is YFSETQ. The CDR3 bases are TGCGCCAGCAGCTTGGCCCCGGGACAGGAGGGGATGATCTACGAGCAGTACTTC. This translates into CASSLAPGQEGMIYEQYF. The full variable domain, completed using reference TRBV5-1 and TRBJ2-7, is KAGVTQTPRYLIKTRGQQVTLSCSPISGHRSVSWYQQTPGQGLQFLFEYFSETQRNKGNFPGRFSGRQFSNSRSEMNVSTLELGDSALYLCASSLAPGQEGMIYEQYFGPGTRLTVT.

This clonotype came up a few times. The DNA for the CDR3 is TGTGCCACCTTGAACTATGGCTACACCTTC. Encoded protein: CATLNYGYTF. This rearrangement joins TRBV19 to TRBJ1-2; D is uncertain. CDR3 size: 10 residues. Per germline, CDR1 LNHDA and CDR2 SQIVND (reference sequence). The V gene lost 10 bases and the J gene lost 2 bases, with 5 bases spanning the gap.

J is TRBJ1-1 and V is TRBV6-2 or TRBV6-3, with 8 bases lining up with TRBD1. The junction had 6 bases not matched to a gene; V was cut back by 8 bases and J by 4 bases. This CDR3 spans 13 amino acids. Germline assignment: CDR1 MNHEY and CDR2 SVGEGT. CDR3 sequence: CASGYRGTTEAFF. CDR3 DNA: TGTGCCAGCGGATACAGGGGGACCACTGAAGCTTTCTTT.

This clonotype was observed a handful of times. The chain couples TRBV6-2 or TRBV6-3 to TRBJ2-2; TRBD1 agrees at 10 bases. The germline CDR1 and CDR2 sequences are MNHEY and SVGEGT. V was clipped by 4 bases and J by 0 bases; unmatched bases: 8. This CDR3 has 18 residues. CDR3 protein: CASSFPPGTGANTGELFF. The CDR3 DNA follows: TGTGCCAGCAGTTTCCCACCCGGGACAGGGGCGAACACCGGGGAGCTGTTTTTT.

This clonotype was picked up a small number of times. The chain employs TRBV6-2 or TRBV6-3 and TRBJ1-2; D remains ambiguous. The V gene's germline CDR1 is MNHEY and CDR2 SVGEGT. This CDR3 comprises 12 residues. The germline V and J ends were trimmed by 4 bases and 3 bases, with 6 bases remaining between them. CDR3 nucleotides: TGTGCCAGCAGTTCCATAGACTATGGCTACACCTTC. Its translation: CASSSIDYGYTF.

This clonotype has a handful of counts. The gene calls are TRBV20-1 and TRBJ1-1; a weak D match, TRBD1 (5 bases). Trimming took off 3 bases at V and 0 bases at J, with 11 bases between the two ends. Germline CDR1 DFQATT, CDR2 SNEGSKA (reference sequence). The CDR3 covers 14 residues. The CDR3 nucleotides are TGCAGTGCTAGTCTATCAGGGATGAACACTGAAGCTTTCTTT. This gives the protein CSASLSGMNTEAFF.

The CDR3 protein is CASSLTSTASYNSPLHF. Written as DNA, the CDR3 is TGTGCCAGCAGCTTAACATCGACAGCCTCCTATAATTCACCCCTCCACTTT. The chain combines TRBV7-9 with TRBJ1-6; D possibly corresponds to TRBD1 (5 bases). Germline V lookup: CDR1 SEHNR, CDR2 FQNEAQ (reference sequence). V was clipped by 2 bases and J by 0 bases, with 11 bases between them. CDR3 size: 17 residues.

This clonotype was seen a handful of times. J is TRBJ1-6 and V is TRBV5-1; tentative D call: TRBD1 (5 bases). V gave up 5 bases and J gave up 7 bases, with 13 bases separating them. The CDR3 runs to 14 residues. Looked up from germline, CDR1 is SGHRS and CDR2 is YFSETQ. The CDR3: CASRWGGTNSPLHF. The CDR3 bases are TGCGCCAGCAGGTGGGGGGGTACGAATTCACCCCTCCACTTT.

This clonotype was seen a handful of times. This CDR3 reads CSAVAGGSSSYEQYF. The CDR3 DNA sequence: TGCAGTGCAGTAGCGGGGGGTAGTAGCTCCTACGAGCAGTACTTC. The chain couples TRBV20-1 to TRBJ2-7, with TRBD2 identical over 10 bases. In germline, CDR1 is DFQATT, CDR2 SNEGSKA (reference sequence). The CDR3 loop spans 15 amino acids. V gave up 6 bases and J gave up 0 bases; unmatched junction bases: 8.

The CDR3 reads CASSLLESYGYTF. The CDR3 DNA reads as TGCGCCAGCAGCTTGTTGGAATCCTATGGCTACACCTTC. The chain joins TRBV5-1 to TRBJ1-2, with D unresolved. CDR3 length: 13 residues. Germline V lookup: CDR1 SGHRS, CDR2 YFSETQ. Trimming shortened V by 1 base and J by 4 bases, and 8 bases separated the two germline ends.

This clonotype was counted only a few times. The chain carries TRBV6-5 and TRBJ1-2; D uncertain. Germline CDR1 MNHEY, CDR2 SVGAGI. V dropped 7 bases and J dropped 4 bases, with 10 bases sitting between them. CDR3 length: 12 residues. Here the CDR3 reads CASTLAGYGYTF. CDR3 nucleotides: TGTGCCAGCACTCTGGCGGGCTATGGCTACACCTTC.

V and J are TRBV25-1 and TRBJ1-2; D is unresolved. Per the germline V gene, CDR1 is MGHDK and CDR2 is SYGVNS. V gave up 3 bases and J gave up 4 bases, with 15 bases separating them. CDR3 length: 15 amino acids. CDR3 nucleotide sequence: TGTGCCAGCAGTGACGCCCACACTCTCCTCTATGGCTACACCTTC. Residues: CASSDAHTLLYGYTF.

In its sample, this clonotype was seen a few times. The chain employs TRBV15 and TRBJ1-1, with TRBD1 matching 7 bases. Germline values: CDR1 LNHNV, CDR2 YYDKDF (reference sequence). This CDR3 has 13 residues. The V gene end was trimmed by 3 bases and the J gene end by 5 bases; junction bases not matched to a gene: 3. CDR3 nucleotides: TGTGCCACCAGCAGGTCAGGGGGGACTGAAGCTTTCTTT. Its translation: CATSRSGGTEAFF.

The chain's CDR3 is CASSSRTHGASETQYF. CDR3 bases: TGCGCCAGCAGCTCGAGGACCCATGGGGCAAGTGAGACCCAGTACTTC. The chain combines TRBV5-1 with TRBJ2-5; a weak D match, TRBD1 (5 bases). The V end lost 3 bases, the J end lost 5 bases, and 20 bases lay between the germline ends. Germline CDR1 SGHRS, CDR2 YFSETQ. CDR3 length equals 16 residues.

This chain connects TRBV19 to TRBJ2-3; possibly TRBD1 for D (5 bases). The V end lost 5 bases, the J end lost 4 bases, and 7 bases lay between the germline ends. The length of the CDR3 is 12 residues. Germline V gene data show CDR1 as LNHDA and CDR2 as SQIVND (reference sequence). The CDR3 DNA follows: TGTGCCAGTAGTGAACAGGCAGATACGCAGTATTTT. Translating gives CASSEQADTQYF.

The chain has TRBV4-3 and TRBJ1-4; D is undetermined. CDR1 is LGHNA and CDR2 is YSLEER in the germline V gene. Between the trimmed V and J ends, which lost 1 base and 1 base, there was a span of 7 bases. This CDR3 is 15 amino acids long. Here the CDR3 DNA reads TGCGCCAGCAGCCAAGGCCGGTTAACTAATGAAAAACTGTTTTTT. Amino acids: CASSQGRLTNEKLFF.